This T cell receptor beta chain was found in a study of Ad26.COV2.S vaccination and SARS-CoV-2 variants. At the level of the study: Trial arm assignment for the donor was COV1001 Ad26.COV2.S. Ad26.COV2.S, an intramuscular injection, was given once or twice 56 days apart. Findings and caveats of the study: Spike-specific TCR breadth in vaccine recipients exceeded that seen in placebo recipients. Responses of T cells in total may have been underestimated by the TCR breadth and depth analyses.

This sample's treatment: approximately 18 received Ad26.COV2.S at low or high dose, single or two shots; a few received placebo; per-sample allocation not given. Specimens were obtained on day 63 following the first vaccine or placebo injection. Points on this clone: Its antigen is as yet unknown.

TCRdb keeps only in-frame clones here, not all; method: immunoSEQ multiplex PCR. The top ten clones hold about 1.5% of a sample with fewer than 600,000 clones, 80% to 90% of them seen once. Germline lookup yields CDR1 KGHSH and CDR2 LQKENI. Trimming cost V 5 bases and J 3 bases, with 11 bases left between them. This CDR3 has 14 amino acids. This sequence originates from a person aged 18-60 years who received the Ad26.COV2.S COVID-19 vaccine or a placebo. The sample in question was peripheral blood, obtained in a trial of Ad26.COV2.S vaccine versus placebo. The chain employs TRBV18 and TRBJ1-5; a weak D match, TRBD1 (6 bases). CDR3 residues: CASSIGQINQPQHF. The DNA for the CDR3 is TGTGCCAGCTCAATAGGACAGATCAATCAGCCCCAGCATTTT.